This T cell receptor beta chain derives from a study of T-cell reconstitution after alpha-beta-depleted transplantation in children. The CDR3 is 16 residues long. Germline CDR1 and CDR2: SGHDT and YYEEEE. V was pared by 1 base and J by 4 bases, with 7 bases of the junction left unmatched. Using unique molecular identifiers, the investigators prepared the TCRbeta library. Each CDR3 protein is one row after TCRdb ran MiXCR on the PCR reads. The table shows 750,000 to 950,000 distinct CDR3 sequences, with 16% occurring only once. Study-wide results and caveats: Reports say that about two months after transplant, the alpha-beta T cells came out of several hundred graft clones that had expanded.

Note on this clonotype: Antigen unknown.

The material was PBMCs, mostly from graft donor cells, obtained 360 days after TCRalphabeta/CD19-depleted stem cell transplant. The source of this sequence is a male patient aged 10-17 years who had a stem cell transplant for acute lymphoblastic leukemia, so the T cells may come from the graft donor. The chain links TRBV5-6 to TRBJ2-7; TRBD2 aligns across 11 bases. The CDR3 is CASSLISGGARYEQYF. CDR3 in DNA: TGTGCCAGCAGCTTGATTAGCGGGGGGGCTCGGTACGAGCAGTACTTC.